One sample yielded the 17 T cell receptor beta chains listed below, sequenced in a study of shared clonotypes between healthy human individuals. The data were produced by immunoSEQ multiplex PCR, yet TCRdb's version contains in-frame clones alone and is incomplete. Here the sample spans 520,000 or so clones, 75% to 85% being singletons. The sequenced sample consisted of PBMCs. Source of these receptors: a woman aged 40 to 50 in good health. Some clones in this sample may be carry-over from other donors' samples.

The chain is built from TRBV5-4 and TRBJ2-5; possible D gene TRBD2, 6 bases. The end of the DNA aligns better with TRBJ2-7, so the J call may be wrong. CDR3 size: 15 residues. From germline, CDR1 is SGHNT and CDR2 YYREEE (reference sequence). The CDR3, as DNA: TGTGCCAGCAGCCCCGGGGTAGCGGTCTCTTACGAGCAGTACTTC. Its translation is CASSPGVAVSYEQYF.

This chain links TRBV7-9 with TRBJ1-1; maybe TRBD1 (6 bases). The CDR3 has 14 residues. CDR1 SEHNR and CDR2 FQNEAQ come from the germline V gene (reference sequence). V lost 6 bases and J lost 1, with 12 bases in between. The CDR3 coding sequence is TGTGCCAGCAGGTCTGGGGGGCCGAACACTGAAGCTTTCTTT. Its protein product is CASRSGGPNTEAFF.

With respect to this clone: The same CDR3 also results from other DNA sequences found in this sample. The chain recombines TRBV6-5 with TRBJ2-3; D might be TRBD1 or TRBD2, each matching 6 bases. CDR1 and CDR2 (germline): MNHEY, SVGAGI. V gave up 5 bases and J gave up 1 base, with 7 bases separating them. CDR3 size: 13 residues. CDR3: CASSGGRTDTQYF. Written as DNA, the CDR3 is TGTGCCAGCAGTGGGGGGCGCACAGATACGCAGTATTTT.

The chain carries TRBV6-1 and TRBJ2-5, with 11 positions matching TRBD2. The J call may be wrong; the DNA end is better matched by TRBJ2-7. Germline CDR1 and CDR2: MNHNS and SASEGT. There are 15 residues in the CDR3. CDR3 loop: CASSEGLAGSYEQYF. DNA of the CDR3: TGTGCCAGCAGTGAAGGACTAGCGGGATCCTACGAGCAGTACTTC.

This clone occurred once. The sample has other DNA sequences that encode this CDR3 too. The gene calls are TRBV5-1 and TRBJ1-1, with D perhaps matching TRBD1 (5 bases). CDR3 length: 14 residues. With 4 bases removed from V and 2 bases from J, the gap between germline ends came to 12 bases. Germline V gene data show CDR1 as SGHRS and CDR2 as YFSETQ. The CDR3, as DNA: TGCGCCAGCAGCCCCGGAGGACAAAACACTGAAGCTTTCTTT. Encoded protein: CASSPGGQNTEAFF.

The count of this clone is one. The chain joins TRBV6-6 to TRBJ2-3, with a weak D call TRBD2 (5 bases). Germline assignment: CDR1 MNHNY and CDR2 SVGAGI (reference sequence). This CDR3 contains 14 residues. V dropped 6 bases and J dropped 4 bases, with 14 bases sitting between them. The CDR3 region is CASRSSHAADTQYF. The CDR3 DNA is TGTGCCAGCAGGTCTAGCCACGCCGCAGATACGCAGTATTTT.

In its sample, this clone was seen once. The chain is built from TRBV30 and TRBJ2-7; perhaps TRBD2 as D (7 bases). Between the trimmed V and J ends, which lost 3 bases and 4 bases, there was a span of 16 bases. CDR1 and CDR2 from the germline V gene are GTSNPN and SVGIG (reference sequence). CDR3 length: 14 amino acids. CDR3 amino acids: CAWRERGGGYEQYF. The CDR3 bases are TGTGCCTGGAGGGAGCGGGGAGGGGGGTACGAGCAGTACTTC.

With respect to this clone: The sample holds other DNA sequences that translate to the same CDR3. The V and J genes are TRBV18 and TRBJ1-5, with D uncertain. CDR1 and CDR2 (germline): KGHSH, LQKENI. There are 16 residues in the CDR3. V was pared by 3 bases and J by 0 bases, with 12 bases between. The CDR3 loop is CASSPTDLYSNQPQHF. DNA for the CDR3: TGTGCCAGCTCACCTACAGATCTCTATAGCAATCAGCCCCAGCATTTT.

The V and J genes are TRBV5-1 and TRBJ2-5, with 9 bases that match TRBD1. CDR3 length: 16 residues. Germline assignment: CDR1 SGHRS and CDR2 YFSETQ. J was trimmed by 4 bases and V by 4 bases; bases with no gene match: 11. CDR3 sequence: CASSDPGTGLTETQYF. CDR3 in DNA: TGCGCCAGCAGCGACCCCGGGACAGGGCTTACAGAGACCCAGTACTTC.

As concerns this clone: Other DNA sequences within the sample encode an identical CDR3. The chain couples TRBV11-2 to TRBJ2-5; 7 bases map to TRBD1. This CDR3 comprises 14 residues. V lost 5 bases, J lost 5 bases, and 8 bases stayed unmatched. The germline V gene encodes CDR1 SGHAT and CDR2 FQNNGV. The CDR3 region is CASSRDRVGETQYF. CDR3 nucleotide sequence: TGTGCCAGCAGCCGAGACAGGGTGGGTGAGACCCAGTACTTC.

This CDR3 is CASSPGLAENTGELFF. The DNA for the CDR3 is TGTGCCAGTAGCCCGGGACTAGCGGAGAACACCGGGGAGCTGTTTTTT. V is TRBV19 and J is TRBJ2-2; TRBD2 matches at 11 bases. The CDR3 is made up of 16 amino acids. Germline V gene lookup returns CDR1 LNHDA and CDR2 SQIVND (reference sequence). V dropped 6 bases and J dropped 1; count of bases not matched to a gene: 4.

This clone was counted ten times or more. The same CDR3 is also encoded by other DNA sequences in this sample. The chain joins TRBV7-3 to TRBJ2-2, with D tentatively TRBD1 (6 bases). V was pared by 4 bases and J by 4 bases, with 10 bases between. The CDR3 runs to 14 residues. Germline V gene data show CDR1 as SGHTA and CDR2 as FQGTGA. CDR3 sequence reads: CASSSGQITGELFF. Written as DNA, the CDR3 is TGTGCCAGCAGCTCCGGACAGATCACCGGGGAGCTGTTTTTT.

The rearrangement uses TRBV28 and TRBJ1-5; TRBD1 might be the D (5 bases). V was cut by 8 bases and J by 2 bases, with 13 bases left in between. This CDR3 has 14 amino acids. The germline CDR1 and CDR2 sequences are MDHEN and SYDVKM. CDR3 DNA sequence: TGTGCCAGCCTGTGGGGGAATGGCAATCAGCCCCAGCATTTT. It is translated as CASLWGNGNQPQHF.

CDR3 residues: CSVEAVITDTQYF. The CDR3, as DNA: TGCAGCGTTGAAGCGGTAATCACAGATACGCAGTATTTT. The chain employs TRBV29-1 and TRBJ2-3; D gene ambiguous. CDR3 length: 13 residues. Germline V gene sequence: CDR1 SQVTM, CDR2 ANQGSEA. V was shortened by 1 base and J by 2 bases, with 7 bases between the two germline ends.

Comments on this clone: A far larger clone is a single base away, which makes a read error likely. This same CDR3 is encoded by further DNA sequences in the sample. The V call is TRBV10-1, the J call TRBJ1-2; D is perhaps TRBD1 (6 bases). This CDR3 has 14 amino acids. CDR1 is WNHNN and CDR2 is SYGVQD in the germline V gene (reference sequence). DNA of the CDR3: TGCGCCAGCAGTGAGGAACAGGGAGACTACGGCTACACCTTC. It translates to CASSEEQGDYGYTF.

This sequence joins TRBV4-2 and TRBJ2-2, with 14 bases that match TRBD2. J gave up 5 bases and V 0 bases, and 5 bases lay outside the gene matches. CDR3 length equals 18 residues. CDR1 and CDR2 from the germline V gene are LGHNA and YNFKEQ. CDR3 DNA: TGTGCCAGCAGCCAAGATTTCGGACTAGCGGGAGGTACCGGGGAGCTGTTTTTT. Amino acid sequence: CASSQDFGLAGGTGELFF.

The rearrangement links TRBV5-1 to TRBJ2-7; TRBD2 agrees at 12 bases. Germline CDR1 reads SGHRS; CDR2 reads YFSETQ. This CDR3 has 14 amino acids. With V trimmed by 7 bases and J by 5 bases, 7 bases remained unmatched. Written as DNA, the CDR3 is TGCGCCAGCGCGGGGACTAGCGGGTCTCACGAGCAGTACTTC. This sequence encodes CASAGTSGSHEQYF.